This T cell receptor (beta chain) comes out of a study of blood T cells in healthy people across ages. Study conclusions and caveats: Both naive CD4+ cell counts and diversity were greater in long-lived donors than in aged donors.

A second PCR of about 7 to 11 cycles used a sample-barcoded 5' primer and a J-beta primer mix. TCRdb ran MiXCR on the 5' RACE reads and lists one entry per CDR3 protein. The sample gives 1.8 million or so distinct CDR3 sequences, about 39% of which show up once; approximately 22% is in the top ten. Germline V lookup: CDR1 LNHNV, CDR2 YYDKDF (reference sequence). Trimming removed 0 bases at V and 3 bases at J, with 8 bases between. This CDR3 is 15 amino acids long. Note on this clonotype: No antigen is known for it.

Individuals who donated were healthy Caucasians from Russia aged about 6 to 95. Every donor provided roughly 10 milliliters of peripheral blood. Input material: blood. This chain links TRBV15 with TRBJ1-4; possibly TRBD1 for D (5 bases). The clonotype originates from a human donor in good health. CDR3 sequence: CATSRDAGANEKLFF. Here the CDR3 DNA reads TGTGCCACCAGCAGAGATGCGGGGGCTAATGAAAAACTGTTTTTT. The whole variable domain, remainder taken from reference TRBV15 and TRBJ1-4, is DAMVIQNPRYQVTQFGKPVTLSCSQTLNHNVMYWYQQKSSQAPKLLFHYYDKDFNNEADTPDNFQSRRPNTSFCFLDIRSPGLGDTAMYLCATSRDAGANEKLFFGSGTQLSVL.